A selection of T cell receptor beta chains follows, all from one sample in a study of human T cells and chemical hapten exposure. Via MiXCR, TCRdb re-called the RACE reads, giving one row per CDR3 protein. The sample holds around 80,000 distinct CDR3 sequences, roughly 8.6% seen once. Sequenced input: whole blood. All receptors come from a male donor in good health. Some clones in this sample may be carry-over from other donors' samples. Each CDR3 is given with its conserved first and last residue.

11 TRBJ2-3 TRBV6-1 CASSEGDTQYF
15 TRBJ1-5 TRBV7-8 CASSLNRDRDQPQHF
16 TRBJ2-3 TRBV15 CATSPSGGVDTDTQYF
17 TRBJ1-4 TRBV6-5 CASSYFGQGDGGEKLFF
15 TRBJ2-3 TRBV12-3/TRBV12-4 CASSLAGLTTDTQYF
15 TRBJ2-1 TRBV6-1 CASRDRDPGNKEQFF
16 TRBJ2-2 TRBV20-1 CSARGGTGVNTGELFF
17 TRBJ2-2 TRBV6-5 CASSYKGTPTSAGELFF
16 TRBJ2-7 TRBV7-2 CASSWMGATSSYEQYF
17 TRBJ2-3 TRBV5-1 CASSLAGMGRPTDTQYF
16 TRBJ2-5 TRBV12-3/TRBV12-4 CASSSSGTSGKETQYF
15 TRBJ2-7 TRBV20-1 CSARDKDRGWGEQYF
16 TRBJ2-5 TRBV5-1 CASSLDVAGGLETQYF
13 TRBJ2-7 TRBV14 CASSQDWGWEQYF
17 TRBJ1-1 TRBV18 CASSPPTVPGQGAGAFF
15 TRBJ1-1 TRBV7-9 CASSSGTGKTTEAFF
11 TRBJ1-1 TRBV29-1 CSVVRGTEAFF
17 TRBJ2-3 TRBV3-1 CASSPKGLAGSTDTQYF
13 TRBJ1-4 TRBV7-9 CASRPTGYEKLFF
18 TRBJ1-5 TRBV12-3/TRBV12-4 CASSFKNRFLIGNQPQHF
16 TRBJ1-1 TRBV7-9 CASSLSWPRPDTEAFF
14 TRBJ1-2 TRBV12-3/TRBV12-4 CASSRTGKDYGYTF
13 TRBJ2-5 TRBV7-9 CASSSARGETQYF
19 TRBJ1-6 TRBV4-3 CASSQGRTASDLYNSPLHF
14 TRBJ1-1 TRBV7-9 CASRVQGARTEAFF
16 TRBJ2-7 TRBV6-7 CASKAGEVGKSYEQYF
15 TRBJ1-5 TRBV11-2 CASSLGGFGNQPQHF
17 TRBJ2-2 TRBV12-3/TRBV12-4 CASSPSLQAANTGELFF
11 TRBJ2-5 TRBV29-1 CSVGEGETQYF
12 TRBJ1-5 TRBV6-2/TRBV6-3 CASSYGAGPQHF
14 TRBJ1-5 TRBV6-5 CASSPVVSNQPQHF
15 TRBJ2-2 TRBV7-7 CASSPMGPVNGELFF
16 TRBJ2-7 TRBV10-3 CAISEGQGVSSYEQYF
16 TRBJ2-7 TRBV14 CASSQKVAKSSYEQYF
14 TRBJ2-2 TRBV5-1 CASGGLRNTGELFF
13 TRBJ2-5 TRBV29-1 CSVSGTSLETQYF
15 TRBJ2-7 TRBV4-1 CASSQDLVSSYEQYF